One and the same sample provided the 7 T cell receptor beta chains below, sequenced in a study of long-term antiretroviral therapy in people with HIV. Survey-level immunoSEQ v3.0 assays were run. Sequenced by immunoSEQ multiplex PCR; TCRdb stores in-frame clones only, minus some. The data show tens of thousands of clones, with more than 85% seen just once and more than 1% held by the top ten. Sequenced material: unsorted PBMCs, taken 2 years after starting antiretroviral therapy. The receptors come from a man aged 45-65 years with HIV.

The gene calls are TRBV7-2 and TRBJ1-2; D uncertain. V lost 1 base and J lost 9, with 15 bases in between. From germline, CDR1 is SGHTA and CDR2 FQGNSA. CDR3 length: 14 residues. This CDR3 reads CASSLELRRSRYTF. Here the CDR3 DNA reads TGTGCCAGCAGCTTAGAGCTCCGGAGGAGCCGCTACACCTTC.

The rearrangement links TRBV28 to TRBJ1-3; TRBD1 matches 8 bases. Per germline, CDR1 MDHEN and CDR2 SYDVKM. There are 17 residues in the CDR3. The V segment lost 7 bases and the J segment 4 bases; nucleotides outside the gene matches: 15. The CDR3 region has the DNA TGTGCCAGCAATCTGAGGACAGGGCTAATACTAGGAAACACCATATATTTT. It specifies CASNLRTGLILGNTIYF.

The rearrangement joins TRBV27 to TRBJ2-5, with D possibly matching TRBD1 (6 bases). The V gene lost 6 bases and the J gene lost 1 base, with 18 bases spanning the gap. The CDR3 sequence is 16 residues long. Germline CDR1 is MNHEY and CDR2 is SMNVEV (reference sequence). The CDR3 nucleotides are TGTGCCAGCAGGGCGACACCGGGACACCGCCAAGAGACCCAGTACTTC. This sequence encodes CASRATPGHRQETQYF.

The chain has TRBV7-2 and TRBJ2-1, with TRBD2 matching 10 bases. V lost 7 bases and J lost 4; bases outside the gene matches: 13. The CDR3 sequence is 17 residues long. Germline V gene data show CDR1 as SGHTA and CDR2 as FQGNSA. The CDR3 reads CASTRGASGSRYNEQFF. The CDR3 DNA sequence: TGTGCCAGCACCCGAGGGGCTAGCGGGAGTCGATACAATGAGCAGTTCTTC.

This chain joins TRBV28 and TRBJ2-1; the match to TRBD1 covers 7 bases. Germline assignment: CDR1 MDHEN and CDR2 SYDVKM. Trimming cost V 4 bases and J 8 bases; bases outside gene matches: 5. The CDR3 length is 13 residues. The CDR3 spells CASSSNRGDEQFF. The CDR3 bases are TGTGCCAGCAGTTCGAACAGGGGTGATGAGCAGTTCTTC.

DNA of the CDR3: TGTGCCAGCAGCTTAACGGCCGGGGAGAGCACCGGGGAGCTGTTTTTT. Residues: CASSLTAGESTGELFF. This chain links TRBV7-3 with TRBJ2-2, with D maybe TRBD2 (5 bases). Germline values: CDR1 SGHTA, CDR2 FQGTGA. Trimming pared 0 bases from V and 4 bases from J, leaving 12 bases between. This CDR3 region has 16 residues.

CDR3 amino acids: CASRRARGFMNTEAFF. The CDR3 DNA reads as TGTGCCAGCAGGCGGGCCAGGGGTTTCATGAACACTGAAGCTTTCTTT. V and J are TRBV27 and TRBJ1-1; D possibly corresponds to TRBD1 (6 bases). This CDR3 contains 16 residues. Trimming left V 6 bases short and J 0 bases short, with 17 bases between. From germline, CDR1 is MNHEY and CDR2 SMNVEV (reference sequence).